A single sample is the source of the 32 T cell receptor beta chains below, sequenced in a study of Graves' ophthalmopathy and Graves' hyperthyroidism. As the template, RNA transcripts were used to amplify TCR beta CDR3 regions. RT-PCR with HTBI primers came first, then second-round multiplex PCR. From the multiplex PCR reads, TCRdb called clonotypes with MiXCR, one entry per CDR3 protein. The sample shows hundreds of thousands of distinct CDR3 sequences, approximately 22% of them seen only once. The material sequenced was peripheral blood. These TCRs come from a woman aged 18 to 35 with stable Graves' hyperthyroidism. Some clones in this sample may be carry-over from other donors' samples.

This clonotype was recorded at least ten times. Given a much more abundant clone one base away, this may be a read error. The CDR3 coding sequence is TGCAGTGCTAGCGACGGGAGTCGGCCCCAGCATTTT. Its translation: CSASDGSRPQHF. The V call is TRBV20-1, the J call TRBJ1-5; D is ambiguous. V was clipped by 3 bases and J by 9 bases, with 12 bases between them. Germline loops: CDR1 DFQATT, CDR2 SNEGSKA (reference sequence). The CDR3 has 12 residues.

This clonotype was seen at least ten times. The chain joins TRBV6-4 to TRBJ1-3; D not certain. The CDR3 spans 15 residues. Trimming stripped 5 bases from V and 0 bases from J, with 11 bases between. The germline CDR1 and CDR2 sequences are MRHNA and SNTAGT. In nucleotides, the CDR3 is TGTGCCAGCAGTACCGACGGCCACTCTGGAAACACCATATATTTT. As protein: CASSTDGHSGNTIYF.

This chain connects TRBV12-3 or TRBV12-4 to TRBJ2-7; 9 nucleotides line up with TRBD1. The CDR3 contains 15 residues. Unmatched junction bases numbered 10, after V lost 5 bases and J lost 5 bases. CDR3 in amino acids: CASSDQDRGSNEQYF. The CDR3 DNA sequence: TGTGCCAGCAGTGATCAGGACAGGGGCTCGAACGAGCAGTACTTC.

The sample holds many counts of this clonotype. The chain joins TRBV9 to TRBJ1-2; weak D call: TRBD1 (6 bases). V lost 2 bases and J 4 bases, leaving 15 bases between the germline ends. The CDR3 covers 15 residues. Per the germline V gene, CDR1 is SGDLS and CDR2 is YYNGEE. CDR3 in amino acids: CASSVVQGMSYGYTF. As DNA, the CDR3 is TGTGCCAGCAGCGTGGTACAGGGAATGTCCTATGGCTACACCTTC.

Notes on this clonotype: One end of the junction does not line up with germline, which may come from a read error. The chain carries TRBV6-1 and TRBJ1-5; D gene ambiguous. This CDR3 contains 13 residues. Germline CDR1 MNHNS, CDR2 SASEGT. CDR3 in DNA: TGTGCCAGCTGTGAGGGTGGCAGTTCCCCCCAGCATTTT. Protein product: CASCEGGSSPQHF.

Details on this clonotype: One end of the junction is discordant with germline, which a read error may explain. This chain connects TRBV6-1 to TRBJ2-2; TRBD2 might be the D (7 bases). Per germline, CDR1 MNHNS and CDR2 SASEGT. CDR3 size: 13 residues. The CDR3 spells CASRLVGAGEVFF. The CDR3 DNA reads as TGTGCCAGCAGGCTAGTGGGGGCGGGGGAGGTGTTTTTC.

There are many counts of this clonotype. One junction end does not reproduce the germline sequence, and a read error may be involved. This chain uses TRBV10-3 with TRBJ1-5; 11 nucleotides align to TRBD1. The CDR3 is made up of 13 amino acids. The V gene's germline CDR1 is ENHRY and CDR2 SYGVKD. CDR3 amino acids: CAISDDPGQGVRF. The DNA of the CDR3 is TGCGCCATCAGTGACGACCCGGGACAGGGGGTCCGTTTT.

This clonotype occurred many times. J is TRBJ1-1 and V is TRBV10-2; D gene uncertain. Germline assignment: CDR1 WSHSY and CDR2 SAAADI. The CDR3 extends over 13 amino acids. Trimming took 6 bases from V and 6 from J, leaving 14 bases between them. In nucleotides, the CDR3 is TGCGCCAGCAGACCTTACCGAGGTTCTGAAGCTTTCTTT. It yields the protein CASRPYRGSEAFF.

This clonotype showed up many times. The gene calls are TRBV12-3 or TRBV12-4 and TRBJ1-1, with a possible D match to TRBD1 (5 bases). V lost 6 bases, J lost 0 bases, and 8 bases lay in between. This CDR3 is built from 13 residues. The chain's CDR3 is CASRHRMNTEAFF. Written as DNA, the CDR3 is TGTGCCAGCAGACACAGGATGAACACTGAAGCTTTCTTT.

The chain combines TRBV6-1 with TRBJ1-2; D possibly corresponds to TRBD1 (6 bases). Germline CDR1 reads MNHNS; CDR2 reads SASEGT. V lost 6 bases, J lost 4 bases, and 12 bases lay in between. The CDR3 is 13 residues long. The CDR3 bases are TGTGCCAGCAGAGTGACAGGCGCCTATGGCTACACCTTC. Its protein product is CASRVTGAYGYTF.

This clonotype was recorded a few times. This rearrangement joins TRBV12-3 or TRBV12-4 to TRBJ2-5; D gene ambiguous. V lost 6 bases, J lost 4 bases, and 9 bases lay in between. The CDR3 runs to 12 residues. CDR3 in amino acids: CASSPESETQYF. CDR3 coding DNA: TGTGCCAGCAGCCCGGAGTCAGAGACCCAGTACTTC.

This clonotype was recorded at least ten times. V gene TRBV30 combines with J gene TRBJ1-2; no reliable D call. Looked up from germline, CDR1 is GTSNPN and CDR2 is SVGIG (reference sequence). The germline V and J ends were trimmed by 3 bases and 4 bases, with 9 bases remaining between them. This CDR3 contains 12 residues. This CDR3 reads CAWSGRPYGYTF. CDR3 nucleotide sequence: TGTGCCTGGAGCGGACGGCCCTATGGCTACACCTTC.

In this sample, this clonotype turned up many times. The genes are TRBV6-1 and TRBJ1-1; TRBD1 might be the D (5 bases). The length of the CDR3 is 15 residues. V dropped 7 bases and J dropped 2 bases, with 17 bases sitting between them. Germline V gene sequence: CDR1 MNHNS, CDR2 SASEGT. This CDR3 reads CASTLGSGQNTEAFF. The CDR3 DNA sequence: TGTGCCAGCACCCTCGGGAGCGGACAAAACACTGAAGCTTTCTTT.

This clonotype was seen once. A single base separates this from a much larger clone, so it may be a read error. The chain links TRBV5-1 to TRBJ2-2; no firm D call. The V gene lost 4 bases and the J gene lost 2 bases, with 9 bases spanning the gap. The CDR3 is made up of 14 amino acids. Germline CDR1 SGHRS, CDR2 YFSETQ. The CDR3 region is CASSRAHNTGELFF. Here the CDR3 DNA reads TGCGCCAGCAGCCGGGCCCACAACACCGGGGAGCTGTTTTTT.

There are many counts of this clonotype. V and J are TRBV6-5 and TRBJ2-5; no reliable D call. V was clipped by 7 bases and J by 3 bases, with 15 bases between them. The CDR3 has 14 amino acids. The germline gives CDR1 MNHEY, CDR2 SVGAGI. This CDR3 is CASTLRRMEETQYF. CDR3 in DNA: TGTGCCAGCACCTTACGCCGAATGGAAGAGACCCAGTACTTC.

This clonotype was seen at least ten times. V usage is TRBV12-3 or TRBV12-4 and J usage is TRBJ2-2; D possibly corresponds to TRBD2 (6 bases). Trimming pared 6 bases from V and 5 bases from J, leaving 19 bases between. The CDR3 covers 16 residues. The CDR3, as DNA: TGTGCCAGCAGGTTTGGACGATACGGAGGGACCGGGGAGCTGTTTTTT. It codes for CASRFGRYGGTGELFF.

This clonotype was recorded many times. J is TRBJ1-2 and V is TRBV4-1, with TRBD1 matching over 8 bases. With V trimmed by 2 bases and J by 2 bases, 7 bases remained unmatched. The CDR3 spans 16 residues. The germline gives CDR1 MGHRA, CDR2 YSYEKL. DNA for the CDR3: TGCGCCAGCAGCCAACCGGACAGGGAAGGGAACTATGGCTACACCTTC. It translates to CASSQPDREGNYGYTF.

This clonotype has a count of ten or more. This chain joins TRBV10-1 and TRBJ2-5, with 15 bases identical to TRBD2. Germline V gives CDR1 WNHNN, CDR2 SYGVQD (reference sequence). J gave up 5 bases and V 6 bases, and 7 bases lay outside the gene matches. This CDR3 region has 16 residues. The DNA for the CDR3 is TGCGCCAGCAGCGATGGACTAGCGGGGGGGCAGGAGACCCAGTACTTC. Residues: CASSDGLAGGQETQYF.

The sample holds many counts of this clonotype. This chain uses TRBV27 with TRBJ1-5, with D hard to call. Trimming left V 2 bases short and J 9 bases short, with 14 bases between. The germline V gene encodes CDR1 MNHEY and CDR2 SMNVEV (reference sequence). The CDR3 is 14 amino acids. The CDR3 nucleotides are TGTGCCAGCAGTTTAGGAACCGGAACAAGGCCCCAGCATTTT. Protein product: CASSLGTGTRPQHF.

This clonotype was picked up many times. The rearrangement joins TRBV19 to TRBJ2-7, with 10 bases identical to TRBD2. V was pared by 8 bases and J by 2 bases, with 12 bases of the junction left unmatched. CDR3 length: 16 amino acids. Germline V gives CDR1 LNHDA, CDR2 SQIVND (reference sequence). CDR3 amino acids: CASFPSGRGRTYEQYF. CDR3 in DNA: TGTGCCAGTTTTCCTAGCGGGAGAGGACGGACCTACGAGCAGTACTTC. The variable domain in full, with the rest retrieved from reference TRBV19 and TRBJ2-7, is DGGITQSPKYLFRKEGQNVTLSCEQNLNHDAMYWYRQDPGQGLRLIYYSQIVNDFQKGDIAEGYSVSREKKESFPLTVTSAQKNPTAFYLCASFPSGRGRTYEQYFGPGTRLTVT.

V gene TRBV9 combines with J gene TRBJ2-7; TRBD1 or TRBD2 may be the D gene (5 bases each). The V end was cut by 0 bases, the J end by 6 bases, with 10 bases between. The CDR3 spans 13 residues. CDR1 and CDR2 from the germline V gene are SGDLS and YYNGEE. CDR3 in amino acids: CASSVDGDVEQYF. In nucleotides, the CDR3 is TGTGCCAGCAGCGTAGACGGGGACGTCGAGCAGTACTTC.

There are many counts of this clonotype. The chain joins TRBV6-5 to TRBJ2-7, with D unclear. CDR3 size: 17 residues. V shed 2 bases and J shed 0 bases, with 17 bases lying between them. Germline assignment: CDR1 MNHEY and CDR2 SVGAGI. The CDR3 DNA sequence: TGTGCCAGCAGTTACGGAACGTGGACGGATAGCTCCTACGAGCAGTACTTC. Translation gives CASSYGTWTDSSYEQYF.

The chain is built from TRBV6-1 and TRBJ1-2; D not certain. This CDR3 comprises 12 residues. From germline, CDR1 is MNHNS and CDR2 SASEGT. Trimming took 10 bases from V and 2 from J, leaving 11 bases between them. The CDR3 bases are TGTGCCATCCCCGTGGTGAACTATGGCTACACCTTC. It is translated as CAIPVVNYGYTF.

Concerning this clonotype: Possible read error: a much larger clone is one base away. The chain couples TRBV5-1 to TRBJ1-6, with D possibly being TRBD1 (6 bases). The germline gives CDR1 SGHRS, CDR2 YFSETQ. This CDR3 has 15 amino acids. The DNA of the CDR3 is TGCGCCAGCAGCTTGGACAGGGTCAACAACTCACACCTCCACTTT. Protein product: CASSLDRVNNSHLHF.

This clonotype was picked up many times. The chain recombines TRBV9 with TRBJ1-6, with TRBD1 as a possible D gene (5 bases). The length of the CDR3 is 14 residues. V was shortened by 3 bases and J by 8 bases, with 12 bases between the two germline ends. CDR1 and CDR2 (germline): SGDLS, YYNGEE. The CDR3 loop reads CASSESRGDSPLHF. The CDR3 DNA reads TGTGCCAGCAGCGAGAGCCGAGGGGATTCACCCCTCCACTTT.

The chain uses TRBV20-1 and TRBJ2-5; 9 bases are shared with TRBD1. J lost 3 bases, V lost 3 bases, and 2 bases had no gene match. Germline CDR1 is DFQATT and CDR2 is SNEGSKA (reference sequence). This CDR3 comprises 13 residues. Here the CDR3 reads CSASRDREETQYF. CDR3 bases: TGCAGTGCTAGCCGGGACAGGGAAGAGACCCAGTACTTC.

This clonotype has at least ten counts. The chain has TRBV12-3 or TRBV12-4 and TRBJ2-5; no definite D call. Trimming cost V 5 bases and J 4 bases, with 14 bases left between them. This CDR3 is built from 14 residues. DNA of the CDR3: TGTGCCAGCAGTCCTGGGCCCCTCGGAGAGACCCAGTACTTC. Translation: CASSPGPLGETQYF.

Only a few counts were recorded for this clonotype. The chain recombines TRBV4-1 with TRBJ2-5; TRBD1 is a possible D gene (5 bases). The CDR3 is 18 residues long. V dropped 0 bases and J dropped 1 base, with 18 bases sitting between them. Germline V CDR1 and CDR2: MGHRA, YSYEKL. The CDR3 protein is CASSQDVGAAPLQETQYF. The CDR3 DNA sequence: TGCGCCAGCAGCCAAGATGTTGGGGCAGCCCCTCTCCAAGAGACCCAGTACTTC.

This clonotype was found a few times. The chain combines TRBV4-1 with TRBJ1-6, with a weak D call TRBD1 (5 bases). Germline V CDR1 and CDR2: MGHRA, YSYEKL. This CDR3 comprises 14 residues. V was trimmed by 3 bases and J by 13 bases, leaving 16 bases between them. CDR3 bases: TGCGCCAGCAGCCACCCCACAGGAATTCCCCCCCTCCACTTT. It yields the protein CASSHPTGIPPLHF.

This clonotype came up many times. The chain has TRBV30 and TRBJ1-2, with 12 bases fitting TRBD1. CDR1 is GTSNPN and CDR2 is SVGIG in the germline V gene (reference sequence). V gave up 0 bases and J gave up 7 bases; unmatched junction bases: 6. The CDR3 loop spans 15 amino acids. The CDR3 spells CAWSVRDRGLGGYTF. CDR3 DNA: TGTGCCTGGAGTGTACGGGACAGGGGGCTTGGTGGCTACACCTTC.

This chain links TRBV9 with TRBJ2-4; weak D call: TRBD1 (5 bases). The CDR3 totals 13 residues. With 3 bases removed from V and 15 bases from J, the gap between germline ends came to 19 bases. Germline CDR1 and CDR2: SGDLS and YYNGEE. In DNA, the CDR3 is TGTGCCAGCAGCGCAACATTGGACCCAGGGCTGTACTTC. Translated, it gives CASSATLDPGLYF.

There are many counts of this clonotype. The V call is TRBV6-1, the J call TRBJ2-7, with D perhaps being TRBD1 or TRBD2 (5 bases each). There are 15 residues in the CDR3. The V end lost 2 bases, the J end lost 4 bases, and 15 bases lay between the germline ends. Germline V lookup: CDR1 MNHNS, CDR2 SASEGT. As DNA, the CDR3 is TGTGCCAGCAGTGAATTTAAGGGCTGGGGGTACGAGCAGTACTTC. Its translation: CASSEFKGWGYEQYF.